This record concerns one T cell receptor (beta chain) sequence. The sample is drawn from a study of chemoradiotherapy in HPV16-positive cancers. Data came from immunoSEQ multiplex PCR; TCRdb stores just in-frame clones and leaves some out. The table includes around 15,000 clones, over 70% detected once. V was clipped by 6 bases and J by 8 bases, with 16 bases between them. Germline V CDR1 and CDR2: MNHEY, SVGAGI. The CDR3 is 13 amino acids. V usage is TRBV6-5 and J usage is TRBJ1-1; D unresolved. This specimen was taken from a patient who underwent chemoradiotherapy. This TCR was recovered from a human donor with HPV-associated anogenital cancer. As DNA, the CDR3 is TGTGCCAGCAGCTCCGGGCAGAGCCCCGAAGCTTTCTTT. Translating gives CASSSGQSPEAFF.